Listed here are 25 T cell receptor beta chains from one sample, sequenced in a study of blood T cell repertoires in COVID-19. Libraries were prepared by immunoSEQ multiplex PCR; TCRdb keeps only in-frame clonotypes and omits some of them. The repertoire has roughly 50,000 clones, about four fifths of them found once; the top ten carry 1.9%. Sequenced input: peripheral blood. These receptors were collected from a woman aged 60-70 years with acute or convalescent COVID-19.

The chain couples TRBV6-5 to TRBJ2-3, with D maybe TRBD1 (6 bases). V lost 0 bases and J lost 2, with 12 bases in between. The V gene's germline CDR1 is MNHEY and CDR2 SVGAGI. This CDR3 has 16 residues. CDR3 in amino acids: CASSYSNDRYTDTQYF. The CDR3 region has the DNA TGTGCCAGCAGTTACTCGAACGACAGGTACACAGATACGCAGTATTTT.

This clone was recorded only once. The CDR3 protein is CASSLVRQGNTEAFF. In DNA form, the CDR3 reads TGTGCCAGCAGCTTAGTTAGACAGGGGAACACTGAAGCTTTCTTT. The chain employs TRBV7-2 and TRBJ1-1; 7 nucleotides agree with TRBD1. V lost 1 base, J lost 1 base, and 3 bases stayed unmatched. This CDR3 region has 15 residues. Germline lookup yields CDR1 SGHTA and CDR2 FQGNSA. The variable domain in full, with the rest retrieved from reference TRBV7-2 and TRBJ1-1, is GAGVSQSPSNKVTEKGKDVELRCDPISGHTALYWYRQSLGQGLEFLIYFQGNSAPDKSGLPSDRFSAERTGGSVSTLTIQRTQQEDSAVYLCASSLVRQGNTEAFFGQGTRLTVV.

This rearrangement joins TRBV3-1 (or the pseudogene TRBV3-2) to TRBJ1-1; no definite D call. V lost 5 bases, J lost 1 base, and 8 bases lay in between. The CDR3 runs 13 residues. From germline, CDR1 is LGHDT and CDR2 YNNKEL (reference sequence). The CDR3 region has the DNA TGTGCCAGCAGCTCACACCCGAACACTGAAGCTTTCTTT. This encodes CASSSHPNTEAFF.

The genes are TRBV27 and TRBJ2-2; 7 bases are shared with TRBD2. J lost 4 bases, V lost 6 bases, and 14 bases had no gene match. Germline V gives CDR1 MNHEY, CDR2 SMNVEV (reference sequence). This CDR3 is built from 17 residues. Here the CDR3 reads CASRTLGGGRATGELFF. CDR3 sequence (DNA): TGTGCCAGCAGGACTCTGGGGGGAGGGAGGGCCACCGGGGAGCTGTTTTTT.

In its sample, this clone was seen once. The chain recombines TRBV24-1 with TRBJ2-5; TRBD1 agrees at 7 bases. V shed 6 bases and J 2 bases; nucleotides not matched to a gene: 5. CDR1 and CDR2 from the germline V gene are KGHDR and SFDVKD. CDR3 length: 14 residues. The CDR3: CATSTGQVQETQYF. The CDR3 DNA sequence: TGTGCCACCAGTACTGGACAGGTTCAAGAGACCCAGTACTTC.

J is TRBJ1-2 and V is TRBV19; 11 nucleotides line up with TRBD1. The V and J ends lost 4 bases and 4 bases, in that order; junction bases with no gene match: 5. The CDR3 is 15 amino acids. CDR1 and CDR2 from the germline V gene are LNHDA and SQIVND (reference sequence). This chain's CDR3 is CASSRTGGRGYGYTF. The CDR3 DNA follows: TGTGCCAGTAGTAGGACAGGGGGCAGAGGCTATGGCTACACCTTC.

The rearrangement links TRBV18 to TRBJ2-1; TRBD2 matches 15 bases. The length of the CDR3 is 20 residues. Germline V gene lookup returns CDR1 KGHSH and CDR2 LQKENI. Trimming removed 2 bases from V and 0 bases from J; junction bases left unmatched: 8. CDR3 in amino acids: CASSPTLGTSGGYSYNEQFF. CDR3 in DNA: TGTGCCAGCTCACCAACCCTTGGGACTAGCGGGGGGTACTCCTACAATGAGCAGTTCTTC.

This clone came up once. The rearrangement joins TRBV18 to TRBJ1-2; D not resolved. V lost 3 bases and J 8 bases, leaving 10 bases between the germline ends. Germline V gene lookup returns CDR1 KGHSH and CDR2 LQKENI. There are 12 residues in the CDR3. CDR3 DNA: TGTGCCAGCTCACCGCCCGTTAGCGGCTACACCTTC. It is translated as CASSPPVSGYTF.

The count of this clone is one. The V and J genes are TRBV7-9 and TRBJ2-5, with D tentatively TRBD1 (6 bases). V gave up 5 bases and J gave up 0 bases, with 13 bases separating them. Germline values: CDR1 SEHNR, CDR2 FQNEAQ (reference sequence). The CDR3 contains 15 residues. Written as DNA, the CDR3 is TGTGCCAGCAGCCAGGCTGGGACATACCAAGAGACCCAGTACTTC. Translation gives CASSQAGTYQETQYF.

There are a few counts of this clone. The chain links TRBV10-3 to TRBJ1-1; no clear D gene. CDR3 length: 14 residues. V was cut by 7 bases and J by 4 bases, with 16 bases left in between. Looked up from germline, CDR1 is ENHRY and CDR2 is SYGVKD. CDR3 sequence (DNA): TGTGCCATCAAACCCGGGGTTTCGAGCACTGAAGCTTTCTTT. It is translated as CAIKPGVSSTEAFF.

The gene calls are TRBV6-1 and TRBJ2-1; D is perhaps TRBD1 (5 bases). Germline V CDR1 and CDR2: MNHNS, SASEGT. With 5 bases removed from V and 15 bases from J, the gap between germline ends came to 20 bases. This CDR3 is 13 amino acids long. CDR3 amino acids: CASSLGWGPLWFF. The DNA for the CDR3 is TGTGCCAGCAGTTTAGGTTGGGGCCCTTTGTGGTTCTTC.

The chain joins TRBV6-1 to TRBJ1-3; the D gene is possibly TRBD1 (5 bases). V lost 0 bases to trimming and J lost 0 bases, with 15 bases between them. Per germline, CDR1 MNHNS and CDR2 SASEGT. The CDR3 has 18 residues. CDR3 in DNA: TGTGCCAGCAGTGAAGCGCAGGGAGGGCTTAGCTCTGGAAACACCATATATTTT. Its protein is CASSEAQGGLSSGNTIYF.

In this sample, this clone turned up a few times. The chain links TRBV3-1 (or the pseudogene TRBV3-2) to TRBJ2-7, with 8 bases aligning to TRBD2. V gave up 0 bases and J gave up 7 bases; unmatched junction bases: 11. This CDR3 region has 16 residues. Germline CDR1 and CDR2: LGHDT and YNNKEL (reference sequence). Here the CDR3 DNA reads TGTGCCAGCAGCCAAGATTTTGCGGGAGGCGTCGGGGAGCAGTACTTC. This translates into CASSQDFAGGVGEQYF.

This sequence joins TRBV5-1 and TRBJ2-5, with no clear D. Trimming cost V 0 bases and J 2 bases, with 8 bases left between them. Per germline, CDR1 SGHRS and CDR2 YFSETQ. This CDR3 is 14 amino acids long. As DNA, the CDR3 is TGCGCCAGCAGCTTGGGCGCGATTCAAGAGACCCAGTACTTC. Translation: CASSLGAIQETQYF.

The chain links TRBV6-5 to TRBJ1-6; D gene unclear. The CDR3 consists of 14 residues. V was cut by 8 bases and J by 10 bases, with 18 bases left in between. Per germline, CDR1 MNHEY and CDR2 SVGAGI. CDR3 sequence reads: CASRFTSLGSPLHF. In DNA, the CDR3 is TGTGCCAGCCGATTCACTAGTTTAGGGTCACCCCTCCACTTT.

CDR3 in amino acids: CASTVGRYSAGAGNEQFF. The CDR3 nucleotides read TGTGCCAGCACCGTCGGGAGATATAGCGCCGGTGCCGGCAATGAGCAGTTCTTC. The V call is TRBV7-2, the J call TRBJ2-1; D possibly corresponds to TRBD2 (6 bases). V lost 7 bases to trimming and J lost 6 bases, with 28 bases between them. CDR3 length: 18 residues. CDR1 is SGHTA and CDR2 is FQGNSA in the germline V gene.

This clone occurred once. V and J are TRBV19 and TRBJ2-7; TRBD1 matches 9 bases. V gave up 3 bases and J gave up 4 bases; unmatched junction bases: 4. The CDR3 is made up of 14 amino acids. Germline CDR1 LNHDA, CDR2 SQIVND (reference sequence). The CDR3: CASSMGQGLYEQYF. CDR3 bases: TGTGCCAGTAGTATGGGACAGGGACTTTACGAGCAGTACTTC. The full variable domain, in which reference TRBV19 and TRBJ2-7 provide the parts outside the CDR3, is DGGITQSPKYLFRKEGQNVTLSCEQNLNHDAMYWYRQDPGQGLRLIYYSQIVNDFQKGDIAEGYSVSREKKESFPLTVTSAQKNPTAFYLCASSMGQGLYEQYFGPGTRLTVT.

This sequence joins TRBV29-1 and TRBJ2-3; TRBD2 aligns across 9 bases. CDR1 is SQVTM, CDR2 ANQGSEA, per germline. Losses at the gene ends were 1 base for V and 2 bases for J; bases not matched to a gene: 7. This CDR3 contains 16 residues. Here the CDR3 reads CSVEGTGTSNTDTQYF. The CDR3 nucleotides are TGCAGCGTTGAAGGTACCGGGACTAGCAACACAGATACGCAGTATTTT.

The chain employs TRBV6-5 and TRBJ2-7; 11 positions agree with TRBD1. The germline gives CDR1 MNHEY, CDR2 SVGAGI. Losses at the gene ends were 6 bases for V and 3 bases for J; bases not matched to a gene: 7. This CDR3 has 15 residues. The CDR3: CASRGTGGNNYEQYF. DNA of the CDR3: TGTGCCAGCAGAGGGACAGGGGGGAACAACTACGAGCAGTACTTC.

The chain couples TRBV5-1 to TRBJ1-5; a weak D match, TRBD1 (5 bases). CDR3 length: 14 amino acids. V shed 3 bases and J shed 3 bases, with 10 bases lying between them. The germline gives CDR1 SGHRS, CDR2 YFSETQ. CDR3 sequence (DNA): TGCGCCAGCAGCTCGGGGGGAGACAATCAGCCCCAGCATTTT. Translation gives CASSSGGDNQPQHF. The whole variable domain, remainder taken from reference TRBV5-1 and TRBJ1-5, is KAGVTQTPRYLIKTRGQQVTLSCSPISGHRSVSWYQQTPGQGLQFLFEYFSETQRNKGNFPGRFSGRQFSNSRSEMNVSTLELGDSALYLCASSSGGDNQPQHFGDGTRLSIL.

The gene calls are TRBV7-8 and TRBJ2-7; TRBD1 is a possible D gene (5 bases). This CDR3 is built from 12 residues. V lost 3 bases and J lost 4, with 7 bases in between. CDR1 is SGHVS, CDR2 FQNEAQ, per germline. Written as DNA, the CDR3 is TGTGCCAGCAGCTTCCAGGGTTACGAGCAGTACTTC. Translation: CASSFQGYEQYF.

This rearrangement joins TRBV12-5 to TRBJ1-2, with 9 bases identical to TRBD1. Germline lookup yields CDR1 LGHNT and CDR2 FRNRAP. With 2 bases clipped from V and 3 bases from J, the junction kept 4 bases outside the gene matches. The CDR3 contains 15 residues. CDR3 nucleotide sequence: TGTGCTAGTGGTTTGACCCGGACAGGGGACTATGGCTACACCTTC. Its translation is CASGLTRTGDYGYTF.

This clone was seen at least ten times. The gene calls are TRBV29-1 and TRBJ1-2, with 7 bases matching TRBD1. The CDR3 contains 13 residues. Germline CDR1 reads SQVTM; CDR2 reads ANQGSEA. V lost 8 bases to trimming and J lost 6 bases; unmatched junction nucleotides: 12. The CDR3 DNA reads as TGCAGCAGCCGGGACAGCGGAGGGGATGGCTACACCTTC. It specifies CSSRDSGGDGYTF.

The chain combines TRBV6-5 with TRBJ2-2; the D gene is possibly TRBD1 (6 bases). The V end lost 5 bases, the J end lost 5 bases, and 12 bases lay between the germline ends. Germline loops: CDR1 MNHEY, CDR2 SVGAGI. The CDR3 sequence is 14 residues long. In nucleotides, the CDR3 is TGTGCCAGCAGTCACAGGGAGAATACCGGGGAGCTGTTTTTT. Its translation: CASSHRENTGELFF.

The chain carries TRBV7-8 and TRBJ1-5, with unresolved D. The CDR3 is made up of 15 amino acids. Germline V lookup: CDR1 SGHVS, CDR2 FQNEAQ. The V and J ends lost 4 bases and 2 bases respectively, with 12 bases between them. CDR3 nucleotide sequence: TGTGCCAGCAGCTCCGGAGCGATGGGCAATCAGCCCCAGCATTTT. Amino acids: CASSSGAMGNQPQHF.